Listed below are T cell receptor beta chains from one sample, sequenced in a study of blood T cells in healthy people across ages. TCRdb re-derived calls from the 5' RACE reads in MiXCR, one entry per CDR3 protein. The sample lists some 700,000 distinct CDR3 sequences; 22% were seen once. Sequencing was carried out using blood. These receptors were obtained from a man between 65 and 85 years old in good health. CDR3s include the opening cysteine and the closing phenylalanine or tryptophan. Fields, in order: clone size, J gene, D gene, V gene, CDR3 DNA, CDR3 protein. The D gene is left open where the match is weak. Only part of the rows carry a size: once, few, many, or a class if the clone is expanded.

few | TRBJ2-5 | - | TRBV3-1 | TGTGCCAGCAGCCAGGATCGGAGGGCGACCCAGTACTTC | CASSQDRRATQYF
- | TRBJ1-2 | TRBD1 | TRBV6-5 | TGTGCCGGCAGGCCATTGACAGGGATGGGAGGCTACACCTTC | CAGRPLTGMGGYTF
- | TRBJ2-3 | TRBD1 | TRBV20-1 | TGCAGTGCTGCCTCATCCAGGGGGCGTACAGATACGCAGTATTTT | CSAASSRGRTDTQYF
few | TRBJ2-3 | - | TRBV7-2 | TGTGCCAGCAGTGATCTCCGGGTAGATACGCAGTATTTT | CASSDLRVDTQYF
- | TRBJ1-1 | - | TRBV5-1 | TGCGCCAGCAGCTTGGCGGCAGGGCAGACTGAAGCTTTCTTT | CASSLAAGQTEAFF
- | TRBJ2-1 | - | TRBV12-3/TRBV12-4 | TGTGCCAGCAGTTTTGTCACCAGGGCCGGGGCGGCGAAGCAGTTCTTC | CASSFVTRAGAAKQFF
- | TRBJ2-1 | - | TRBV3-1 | TGTGCCAGCAGCCAAGAACCGTACAATGAGCAGTTCTTC | CASSQEPYNEQFF
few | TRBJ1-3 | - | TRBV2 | TGTGCCGGCAGCGTATTTGACAGGCGCCGAAACACCATATATTTT | CAGSVFDRRRNTIYF
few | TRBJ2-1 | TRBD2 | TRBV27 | TGTGCCAGCAGGGAACTAGCGGGGGGGCTGTTTTTTGAGCAGTTCTTC | CASRELAGGLFFEQFF
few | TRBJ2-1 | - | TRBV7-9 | TGTGCCAGCAGCTTGAGGGTACTCGACAATGAGCAGTTCTTC | CASSLRVLDNEQFF
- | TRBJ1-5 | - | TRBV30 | TGTGCCTGGAACCGGGGGGCCAATCAGCCCCAGCATTTT | CAWNRGANQPQHF
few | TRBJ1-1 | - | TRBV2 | TGTGCCAGCAGTTTGGACGGCTACACTGAAGCTTTCTTT | CASSLDGYTEAFF
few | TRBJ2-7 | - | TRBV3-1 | TGTGCCAGCAGCCAAAGGGGACCTTACGAGCAGTACTTC | CASSQRGPYEQYF
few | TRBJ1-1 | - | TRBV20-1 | TGCAGTGCTAGAGTCGCGACAGTGAACACTGAAGCTTTCTTT | CSARVATVNTEAFF
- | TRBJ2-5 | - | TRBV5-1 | TGCGCCAGCAGTATACTACTTCATACTGGGGAGACCCAAGAGACCCAGTACTTC | CASSILLHTGETQETQYF
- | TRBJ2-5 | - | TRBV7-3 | TGTGCCAGCAGCTTAGAGGGGGGGAAGACCCAGTACTTC | CASSLEGGKTQYF
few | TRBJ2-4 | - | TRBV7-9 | TGTGCCAGCACCCACGGGGGCAAAAACATTCAGTACTTC | CASTHGGKNIQYF
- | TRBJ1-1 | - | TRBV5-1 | TGCGCCAGCAGCCCCGACAGGCTTTTATCTGAAGCTTTCTTT | CASSPDRLLSEAFF
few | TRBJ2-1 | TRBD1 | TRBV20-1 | TGCAGTGCCGTGTACCCGGACAGGGCTAGCTCCTACAATGAGCAGTTCTTC | CSAVYPDRASSYNEQFF
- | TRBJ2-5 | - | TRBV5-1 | TGCGCCAGCAGCTTGTGGGAGGCAGAGACCCAGTACTTC | CASSLWEAETQYF
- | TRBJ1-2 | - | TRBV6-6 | TGTGCCAGCGCTAAGGATAGAGGCTACACCTTC | CASAKDRGYTF
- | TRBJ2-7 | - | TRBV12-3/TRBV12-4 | TGTGCCAGCAGTCCAACGTGGGACCCCGGGCGAAGGCAGTACTTC | CASSPTWDPGRRQYF
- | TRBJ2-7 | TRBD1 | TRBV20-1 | TGCAGTGCTACCTACCGGGACAGGGGGTTCTACGAGCAGTACTTC | CSATYRDRGFYEQYF
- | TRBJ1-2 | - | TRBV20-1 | TGCAGTGCTATAGTTGCCTTTAACTATGGCTACACCTTC | CSAIVAFNYGYTF
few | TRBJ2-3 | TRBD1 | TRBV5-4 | TGTGCCAGCAGCACGACAGGGGTGGGCGCAGATACGCAGTATTTT | CASSTTGVGADTQYF
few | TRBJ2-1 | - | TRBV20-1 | TGCAGTGCTCAACGGACTCTCTCCTACAATGAGCAGTTCTTC | CSAQRTLSYNEQFF
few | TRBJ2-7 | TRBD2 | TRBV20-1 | TGCAGTGCTAACGGGGCGGGGGGAACGACGTGGGAGCAGTACTTC | CSANGAGGTTWEQYF
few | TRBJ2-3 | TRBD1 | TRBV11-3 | TGTGCCAGCAGCTCGAAGGGACAGCTGAACACAGATACGCAGTATTTT | CASSSKGQLNTDTQYF
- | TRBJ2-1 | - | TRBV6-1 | TGTGCCAGCAGTGAACTCCGACCGAGCGAGCAGTTCTTC | CASSELRPSEQFF
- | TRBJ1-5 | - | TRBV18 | TGTGCCAGCTCCATTACAGGGTCTGGGAATCAGCCCCAGCATTTT | CASSITGSGNQPQHF
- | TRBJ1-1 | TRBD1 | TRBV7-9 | TGTGCCAGCAGCGCCGGGACAGACCCGAACACTGAAGCTTTCTTT | CASSAGTDPNTEAFF
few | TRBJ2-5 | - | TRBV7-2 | TGTGCCAGCAGTGTAAACGGGGGAACCCAAGAGACCCAGTACTTC | CASSVNGGTQETQYF
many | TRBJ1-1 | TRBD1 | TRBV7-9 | TGTGCCAGCAGCTGGACAGGGGGAACTGAAGCTTTCTTT | CASSWTGGTEAFF
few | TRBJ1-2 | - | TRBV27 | TGTGCCAGCAGCCCCCGGGACGGGACCTATGGCTACACCTTC | CASSPRDGTYGYTF
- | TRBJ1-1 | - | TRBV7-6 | TGTGCCAGCAGCTGGGATGGGGGGGGGAACACTGAAGCTTTCTTT | CASSWDGGGNTEAFF
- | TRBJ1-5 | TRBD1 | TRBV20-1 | TGCAGTGCGCAAAGACAGGGCCTCAATCAGCCCCAGCATTTT | CSAQRQGLNQPQHF
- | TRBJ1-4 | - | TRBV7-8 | TGTGCCAGCAGCTTACAGGGGCGGCAAAAACTGTTTTTT | CASSLQGRQKLFF
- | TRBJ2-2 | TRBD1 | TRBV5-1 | TGCGCCAGCACGCCCCTCGAGACAGGGGGCGTTAACACCGGGGAGCTGTTTTTT | CASTPLETGGVNTGELFF
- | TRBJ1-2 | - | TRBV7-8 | TGTGCCAGCAGCTTAGTGGACGTCCACTATGGCTACACCTTC | CASSLVDVHYGYTF
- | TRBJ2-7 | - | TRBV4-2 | TGTGCCAGCAGCCAAGATAGGACTGGCGAGCAGTACTTC | CASSQDRTGEQYF
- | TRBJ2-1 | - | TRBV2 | TGTGCCAGCAGCAAACTAGGATGGGGCAATGAGCAGTTCTTC | CASSKLGWGNEQFF
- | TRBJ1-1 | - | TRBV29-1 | TGCAGCGTTCTGTGGGGTAGAGTGGCTTTCTTT | CSVLWGRVAFF
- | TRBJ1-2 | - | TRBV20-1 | TGCAGTGCTAGTGGGGGGCAGGGCAACTATGGCTACACCTTC | CSASGGQGNYGYTF
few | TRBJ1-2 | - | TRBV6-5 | TGTGCCAGCAGTTACTCCCCCGGGAACTATGGCTACACCTTC | CASSYSPGNYGYTF
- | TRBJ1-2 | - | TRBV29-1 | TGCAGCGTTGGACCCCTGCTTGGGCAGCCCCTTTGGGGCTACACCTTC | CSVGPLLGQPLWGYTF
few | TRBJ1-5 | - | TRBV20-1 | TGCAGTGCTAGAGAACAGGCCTCGGGGCAGCCCCAGCATTTT | CSAREQASGQPQHF
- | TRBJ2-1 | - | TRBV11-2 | TGTGCCAGCAGCTTGGATAATTACAGGGCCCCTCTGGAGCAGTTCTTC | CASSLDNYRAPLEQFF
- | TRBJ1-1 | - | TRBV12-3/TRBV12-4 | TGTGCCAGCAGTTTCACTTTCCAAGCGAACACTGAAGCTTTCTTT | CASSFTFQANTEAFF
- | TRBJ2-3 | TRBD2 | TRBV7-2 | TGTGCCAGCAGCTTAACTAGCGACCGCACAGATACGCAGTATTTT | CASSLTSDRTDTQYF
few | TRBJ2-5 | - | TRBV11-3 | TGTGCCAGCAGCTTAGGTGGAACCGAACAAGAGACCCAGTACTTC | CASSLGGTEQETQYF
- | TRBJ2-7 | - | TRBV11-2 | TGTGCCAGCAGCTTAGCTTCAGGGGCTTACGACGAGCAGTACTTC | CASSLASGAYDEQYF
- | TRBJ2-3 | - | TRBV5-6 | TGTGCCAGCAGCCAATCTTGGGGAGAGGGGGCAGATACGCAGTATTTT | CASSQSWGEGADTQYF
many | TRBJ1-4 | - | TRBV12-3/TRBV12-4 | TGTGCCAGCAGTTACGGGGCGAAGGAAAAACTGTTTTTT | CASSYGAKEKLFF
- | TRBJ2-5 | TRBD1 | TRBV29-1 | TGCAGCGTTGAAGAGGGGACAGGAGGGGAGACCCAGTACTTC | CSVEEGTGGETQYF
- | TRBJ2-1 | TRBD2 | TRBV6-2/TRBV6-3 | TGTGCCAGCAGTTACTCTCCCGGGAGGCCCCGGCAGTTCTTC | CASSYSPGRPRQFF
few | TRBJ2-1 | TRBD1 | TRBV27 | TGTGCCAGCAGTTGGACAGGGGAGTACAATGAGCAGTTCTTC | CASSWTGEYNEQFF